This TCR beta chain comes out of a study of cytotoxic CD8 clonotypes in ibrutinib-treated CLL. Notes on this clone: Its antigen is not identified.

CDR1 and CDR2 (germline): SNHLY, FYNNEI. The CDR3 runs 14 residues. V shed 4 bases and J shed 1 base, with 10 bases lying between them. Study-wide findings and caveats: Elevated clonality accompanied ibrutinib response, with a return toward baseline values at progression.

TCRdb keeps only in-frame clones here, not all; method: immunoSEQ multiplex PCR. Among approximately 280,000 clones listed, 65% to 85% were seen once. The TCR sequence derives from a human donor with chronic lymphocytic leukemia. The sample in question was PBMCs, obtained at disease progression, from a patient treated with ibrutinib. V and J are TRBV2 and TRBJ2-5, with D perhaps TRBD1 (5 bases). CDR3 region: CASSGRRVQETQYF. The CDR3 DNA reads TGTGCCAGCAGTGGGCGCAGGGTCCAAGAGACCCAGTACTTC.